This section outlines one TCR beta chain sequence together with its context. Reverse transcription of about 0.45 to 1 ug RNA was carried out with random hexamers. An immunoSEQ multiplex PCR generated amplified TCR beta CDR3 products spanning 54 Vbeta and 13 Jbeta. TCRdb re-called the immunoSEQ multiplex PCR reads through MiXCR, storing one row per CDR3 protein. The sample contains about 300,000 distinct CDR3 sequences, almost 85% of which appear only once. The CDR3 covers 14 residues. Germline V gives CDR1 PRHDT, CDR2 FYEKMQ (reference sequence). Deletions cut 2 bases from V and 2 bases from J, with 9 bases between. The data were obtained in a study of CD8 T cells in Susac syndrome.

The TCR was taken from a human donor with multiple sclerosis. The chain links TRBV13 to TRBJ1-2; no definite D call. The sample comprised CD8+ T cells from PBMCs. The CDR3 is CASSLFRENYGYTF. The CDR3 DNA is TGTGCCAGCAGCTTATTTCGGGAGAACTATGGCTACACCTTC. The variable domain in full, with the rest retrieved from reference TRBV13 and TRBJ1-2, is AAGVIQSPRHLIKEKRETATLKCYPIPRHDTVYWYQQGPGQDPQFLISFYEKMQSDKGSIPDRFSAQQFSDYHSELNMSSLELGDSALYFCASSLFRENYGYTFGSGTRLTVV.